The table lists the clone carrying this T cell receptor beta chain with a few counts. Its cognate antigen is unknown. Trimming took 3 bases from V and 0 from J, leaving 7 bases between them. This CDR3 is built from 14 residues. From germline, CDR1 is LGHNT and CDR2 FRNRAP. The entirety of the isolated RNA underwent reverse transcription, so expressed TCRB transcripts were sequenced. Some clones are missing from TCRdb's copy, which holds only in-frame ones; the method was immunoSEQ multiplex PCR. The table includes about 360,000 clones, 10% to 15% detected once. The data were taken from a study of beta chain features in type 1 diabetes. Study-wide results and limits: TCRB CDR3s were moderately but significantly shorter in Type 1 diabetes patients in all four CD4+ subsets. Insertion counts at VDJ junctions were lower in type 1 diabetes patients, who also showed more deletions there.

The sequence was obtained from a woman aged 18 to 35 with type 1 diabetes. The rearrangement uses TRBV12-5 and TRBJ2-3, with TRBD2 as a possible D gene (5 bases). The sequenced sample consisted of naive CD4+ T cells from blood. CDR3 region: CASGFQRSTDTQYF. CDR3 DNA: TGTGCTAGTGGTTTCCAGCGGAGCACAGATACGCAGTATTTT.